What follows are 27 T cell receptor beta chains derived from one specimen sequenced in a study of CD8+CD57+ T cells in acquired aplastic anemia. Sequencing was done on patients that had shown CD8+CD57+ cell expansion by flow cytometry. Genomic DNA templated the TCR beta VDJ and CDR3 profiling. MiXCR, applied by TCRdb to the reads, yields one record per CDR3 protein. The sample shows 95,000 to 150,000 distinct CDR3 sequences, 55% to 60% of them seen only once. The specimen was sorted CD4+, CD8+, or CD8+CD57+ T cells (not recorded which) from PBMCs. Every receptor here comes from a human donor with aplastic anemia.

In its sample, this clonotype was seen many times. The chain is built from TRBV7-2 and TRBJ1-6; possible D gene TRBD1, 5 bases. The CDR3 has 15 residues. Germline CDR1 reads SGHTA; CDR2 reads FQGNSA. The V end lost 4 bases, the J end lost 7 bases, and 14 bases lay between the germline ends. The DNA of the CDR3 is TGTGCCAGCAGCTCGGGGGGATGGGGGAATTCACCCCTCCACTTT. Its translation: CASSSGGWGNSPLHF.

This clonotype was detected only a few times. J is TRBJ1-1 and V is TRBV25-1, with D maybe TRBD1 (5 bases). In germline, CDR1 is MGHDK, CDR2 SYGVNS. V lost 3 bases, J lost 0 bases, and 8 bases lay in between. The CDR3 contains 14 residues. The CDR3 DNA reads as TGTGCCAGCAGTGAGACGGGGGTGAACACTGAAGCTTTCTTT. This translates into CASSETGVNTEAFF.

The rearrangement uses TRBV15 and TRBJ1-5; TRBD1 agrees at 7 bases. The CDR3 is 16 residues long. J lost 6 bases, V lost 0 bases, and 8 bases had no gene match. Germline assignment: CDR1 LNHNV and CDR2 YYDKDF (reference sequence). Here the CDR3 reads CATSRDSGTVGQPQHF. CDR3 DNA: TGTGCCACCAGCAGAGATTCCGGGACAGTCGGTCAGCCCCAGCATTTT.

The chain couples TRBV11-1 to TRBJ2-3, with D perhaps TRBD1 or TRBD2 (6 bases each). The V end lost 1 base, the J end lost 0 bases, and 14 bases lay between the germline ends. CDR3 length: 17 amino acids. CDR1 SGHAT and CDR2 FQDESV come from the germline V gene (reference sequence). Written as DNA, the CDR3 is TGTGCCAGCAGCTTAGAGAGGGGGGCAAGAAGCACAGATACGCAGTATTTT. Translation: CASSLERGARSTDTQYF. Filled out from reference TRBV11-1 and TRBJ2-3, the complete variable domain reads EAEVAQSPRYKITEKSQAVAFWCDPISGHATLYWYRQILGQGPELLVQFQDESVVDDSQLPKDRFSAERLKGVDSTLKIQPAELGDSAMYLCASSLERGARSTDTQYFGPGTRLTVL.

Ten or more counts support this clonotype. V usage is TRBV9 and J usage is TRBJ2-1, with 9 bases matching TRBD2. CDR3 size: 13 residues. Germline CDR1 reads SGDLS; CDR2 reads YYNGEE. After removal of 0 bases from V and 13 bases from J, the junction contained 5 bases not matched to a gene. The CDR3 spells CASSVDSGGIQFF. The DNA for the CDR3 is TGTGCCAGCAGCGTAGACAGCGGGGGGATTCAGTTCTTC.

V usage is TRBV20-1 and J usage is TRBJ2-1; D is perhaps TRBD2 (7 bases). The CDR3 has 14 residues. Germline-derived CDR1 and CDR2 are DFQATT and SNEGSKA (reference sequence). V was trimmed by 6 bases and J by 9 bases, leaving 21 bases between them. The CDR3 reads CSASRPGGASEQFF. Here the CDR3 DNA reads TGCAGTGCCAGCAGGCCTGGGGGGGCGAGTGAGCAGTTCTTC.

In nucleotides, the CDR3 is TGTACCCCGATACAGGACAGGGTCCCCTACGAGCAGTACTTC. This encodes CTPIQDRVPYEQYF. This sequence joins TRBV10-3 and TRBJ2-7, with 8 bases lining up with TRBD1. Germline CDR1 ENHRY, CDR2 SYGVKD. The CDR3 has 14 amino acids.

This clonotype is a singleton in its sample. This chain uses TRBV3-1 with TRBJ2-7, with 8 bases fitting TRBD2. Looked up from germline, CDR1 is LGHDT and CDR2 is YNNKEL (reference sequence). This CDR3 is 15 amino acids long. V trimming: 4 bases; J trimming: 0 bases; junction bases outside the gene matches: 5. The CDR3 is CASSPYGGGSYEQYF. Written as DNA, the CDR3 is TGTGCCAGCAGCCCCTACGGGGGGGGCTCCTACGAGCAGTACTTC.

This clonotype was detected ten times or more. The gene calls are TRBV5-1 and TRBJ2-7, with a weak D call TRBD1 (5 bases). Deletions cut 0 bases from V and 0 bases from J, with 19 bases between. This CDR3 contains 18 residues. The V gene's germline CDR1 is SGHRS and CDR2 YFSETQ. CDR3 nucleotide sequence: TGCGCCAGCAGCTTGGCCTTTCAAGGGGCCCTTAGCTCCTACGAGCAGTACTTC. It encodes CASSLAFQGALSSYEQYF.

The gene calls are TRBV2 and TRBJ2-2; 13 bases fit TRBD2. The trim removed 0 bases at V and 8 bases at J, leaving 6 bases unmatched. CDR1 SNHLY and CDR2 FYNNEI come from the germline V gene. The CDR3 length is 17 residues. CDR3 loop: CASSEALWTSGGGELFF. The CDR3 DNA follows: TGTGCCAGCAGTGAAGCGTTATGGACTAGCGGGGGTGGGGAGCTGTTTTTT. The full variable domain, with the rest looked up from reference TRBV2 and TRBJ2-2, is EPEVTQTPSHQVTQMGQEVILRCVPISNHLYFYWYRQILGQKVEFLVSFYNNEISEKSEIFDDQFSVERPDGSNFTLKIRSTKLEDSAMYFCASSEALWTSGGGELFFGEGSRLTVL.

The gene calls are TRBV9 and TRBJ2-5, with 10 bases matching TRBD2. CDR3 length equals 16 residues. Trimming removed 0 bases from V and 5 bases from J; junction bases left unmatched: 7. Germline CDR1 is SGDLS and CDR2 is YYNGEE. The CDR3: CASSVGGLAVVETQYF. CDR3 coding DNA: TGTGCCAGCAGCGTAGGAGGACTAGCGGTGGTGGAGACCCAGTACTTC.

The gene calls are TRBV10-3 and TRBJ1-1; a possible D gene is TRBD1 (5 bases). V lost 2 bases and J 1 base, leaving 14 bases between the germline ends. The length of the CDR3 is 16 residues. Looked up from germline, CDR1 is ENHRY and CDR2 is SYGVKD. CDR3 sequence (DNA): TGTGCCATCAGTGAGGGTGGGCAGGGAAGGAACACTGAAGCTTTCTTT. Translated: CAISEGGQGRNTEAFF.

Turning to this clonotype: In this CDR3 the conserved last residue, phenylalanine or tryptophan, is missing, so a read error is likely. J is TRBJ1-5 and V is TRBV10-3, with D hard to call. The length of the CDR3 is 13 residues. V lost 0 bases and J 7 bases, leaving 7 bases between the germline ends. In germline, CDR1 is ENHRY, CDR2 SYGVKD. The CDR3 region has the DNA TGTGCCATCAGTGAGTCGAGGGAACAGCCCCAGCATCTT. Protein sequence: CAISESREQPQHL.

The gene calls are TRBV7-2 and TRBJ1-1; D possibly corresponds to TRBD1 (6 bases). Germline values: CDR1 SGHTA, CDR2 FQGNSA. The CDR3 extends over 14 amino acids. Trimming left V 5 bases short and J 1 base short, with 11 bases between. The CDR3 here is CASSTGQPNTEAFF. The CDR3 nucleotides are TGTGCCAGCAGCACAGGACAGCCGAACACTGAAGCTTTCTTT.

This clonotype was observed at least ten times. This chain links TRBV12-3 or TRBV12-4 with TRBJ1-2; no definite D call. The CDR3 is 10 residues long. Trimming took off 4 bases at V and 6 bases at J, with 3 bases between the two ends. CDR3 sequence (DNA): TGTGCCAGCAGTTCCAATGGCTACACCTTC. This translates into CASSSNGYTF.

To note about this clonotype: One junction end disagrees with the germline gene, perhaps due to a read error. V and J are TRBV6-1 and TRBJ1-4, with D unresolved. Germline V CDR1 and CDR2: MNHNS, SASEGT. The CDR3 spans 14 residues. The CDR3 reads CASGERPTNEKLFF. The CDR3 coding sequence is TGTGCCAGCGGTGAACGTCCAACTAATGAAAAACTGTTTTTT.

V and J are TRBV20-1 and TRBJ2-5, with D possibly matching TRBD2 (6 bases). The V gene lost 3 bases and the J gene lost 5 bases, with 13 bases spanning the gap. The CDR3 is made up of 13 amino acids. Per the germline V gene, CDR1 is DFQATT and CDR2 is SNEGSKA (reference sequence). The CDR3 spells CSARAGSSETQYF. The CDR3 region has the DNA TGCAGTGCTAGGGCCGGGAGCAGTGAGACCCAGTACTTC.

Comment on this clonotype: This may come from a read error, since a much larger clone is one base off. The chain uses TRBV5-4 and TRBJ1-5; 8 bases are shared with TRBD1. This CDR3 comprises 15 residues. From germline, CDR1 is SGHNT and CDR2 YYREEE (reference sequence). In nucleotides, the CDR3 is TGTGCCAGCAGTTTGGACAGGGACCATAATCAGCCCCAGCATTTT. Amino acids: CASSLDRDHNQPQHF.

The CDR3 spells CASKLSGQGSDSGNTIYF. The CDR3 DNA is TGTGCCAGCAAACTCTCGGGCCAAGGGAGCGACTCTGGAAACACCATATATTTT. The chain recombines TRBV19 with TRBJ1-3; D ambiguous. The germline gives CDR1 LNHDA, CDR2 SQIVND (reference sequence). CDR3 length: 18 amino acids. V was trimmed by 9 bases and J by 0 bases, leaving 24 bases between them.

V and J are TRBV15 and TRBJ2-3; D gene ambiguous. The V end lost 0 bases, the J end lost 5 bases, and 6 bases lay between the germline ends. Germline CDR1 is LNHNV and CDR2 is YYDKDF (reference sequence). This CDR3 is 13 amino acids long. CDR3 DNA: TGTGCCACCAGCAGAGACTGGGAAGATACGCAGTATTTT. Its translation is CATSRDWEDTQYF.

The chain recombines TRBV20-1 with TRBJ2-5; weak D call: TRBD2 (6 bases). The CDR3 covers 12 residues. V was trimmed by 7 bases and J by 2 bases, leaving 11 bases between them. Germline CDR1 reads DFQATT; CDR2 reads SNEGSKA (reference sequence). In DNA, the CDR3 is TGCAGTGGTCAAGCGGGTCAAGAGACCCAGTACTTC. Amino acids: CSGQAGQETQYF.

A single count supports this clonotype. V gene TRBV19 combines with J gene TRBJ1-4; 7 bases align to TRBD1. Germline CDR1 is LNHDA and CDR2 is SQIVND (reference sequence). The V gene end was trimmed by 6 bases and the J gene end by 3 bases; junction bases not matched to a gene: 4. This CDR3 region has 14 residues. DNA for the CDR3: TGTGCCAGTAGGAGACAGGGAGCTAATGAAAAACTGTTTTTT. Translated, it gives CASRRQGANEKLFF.

This chain links TRBV2 with TRBJ2-2; D gene unclear. Germline V gene lookup returns CDR1 SNHLY and CDR2 FYNNEI. The CDR3 runs to 12 residues. Trimming shortened V by 1 base and J by 8 bases, and 5 bases separated the two germline ends. DNA for the CDR3: TGTGCCAGCAGTGAAGTGATAGGGGAGCTGTTTTTT. Residues: CASSEVIGELFF.

The V and J genes are TRBV24-1 and TRBJ2-2; D could derive from TRBD1 or TRBD2 (5 bases each). Trimming took off 10 bases at V and 1 base at J, with 12 bases between the two ends. The CDR3 sequence is 14 residues long. Germline CDR1 reads KGHDR; CDR2 reads SFDVKD. CDR3: CATTGTENTGELFF. The DNA of the CDR3 is TGTGCCACTACCGGGACGGAGAACACCGGGGAGCTGTTTTTT.

The chain combines TRBV24-1 with TRBJ2-2; 8 nucleotides agree with TRBD2. The V segment lost 3 bases and the J segment 3 bases; nucleotides outside the gene matches: 8. CDR1 KGHDR and CDR2 SFDVKD come from the germline V gene. This CDR3 region has 17 residues. CDR3 protein: CATSDGAGASDTGELFF. In nucleotides, the CDR3 is TGTGCCACCAGTGATGGAGCGGGGGCTAGTGACACCGGGGAGCTGTTTTTT.

The chain is built from TRBV7-7 and TRBJ2-5, with D unresolved. The CDR3 extends over 15 amino acids. V gave up 5 bases and J gave up 4 bases, with 17 bases separating them. CDR1 is SSHAT, CDR2 FNYEAQ, per germline (reference sequence). The CDR3 here is CASSMGRTARETQYF. For the CDR3, the DNA is TGTGCCAGCAGCATGGGCCGGACCGCCCGAGAGACCCAGTACTTC.

This clonotype was seen a single time. V is TRBV7-6 and J is TRBJ2-3; maybe TRBD2 (5 bases). With 1 base removed from V and 6 bases from J, the gap between germline ends came to 11 bases. The CDR3 is 14 residues long. Germline loops: CDR1 SGHVS, CDR2 FNYEAQ. The CDR3 sequence: CASSLEAGIDTQYF. The CDR3 coding sequence is TGTGCCAGCAGCTTAGAGGCCGGGATTGATACGCAGTATTTT. The full variable domain, with the rest looked up from reference TRBV7-6 and TRBJ2-3, is GAGVSQSPRYKVTKRGQDVALRCDPISGHVSLYWYRQALGQGPEFLTYFNYEAQQDKSGLPNDRFSAERPEGSISTLTIQRTEQRDSAMYRCASSLEAGIDTQYFGPGTRLTVL.